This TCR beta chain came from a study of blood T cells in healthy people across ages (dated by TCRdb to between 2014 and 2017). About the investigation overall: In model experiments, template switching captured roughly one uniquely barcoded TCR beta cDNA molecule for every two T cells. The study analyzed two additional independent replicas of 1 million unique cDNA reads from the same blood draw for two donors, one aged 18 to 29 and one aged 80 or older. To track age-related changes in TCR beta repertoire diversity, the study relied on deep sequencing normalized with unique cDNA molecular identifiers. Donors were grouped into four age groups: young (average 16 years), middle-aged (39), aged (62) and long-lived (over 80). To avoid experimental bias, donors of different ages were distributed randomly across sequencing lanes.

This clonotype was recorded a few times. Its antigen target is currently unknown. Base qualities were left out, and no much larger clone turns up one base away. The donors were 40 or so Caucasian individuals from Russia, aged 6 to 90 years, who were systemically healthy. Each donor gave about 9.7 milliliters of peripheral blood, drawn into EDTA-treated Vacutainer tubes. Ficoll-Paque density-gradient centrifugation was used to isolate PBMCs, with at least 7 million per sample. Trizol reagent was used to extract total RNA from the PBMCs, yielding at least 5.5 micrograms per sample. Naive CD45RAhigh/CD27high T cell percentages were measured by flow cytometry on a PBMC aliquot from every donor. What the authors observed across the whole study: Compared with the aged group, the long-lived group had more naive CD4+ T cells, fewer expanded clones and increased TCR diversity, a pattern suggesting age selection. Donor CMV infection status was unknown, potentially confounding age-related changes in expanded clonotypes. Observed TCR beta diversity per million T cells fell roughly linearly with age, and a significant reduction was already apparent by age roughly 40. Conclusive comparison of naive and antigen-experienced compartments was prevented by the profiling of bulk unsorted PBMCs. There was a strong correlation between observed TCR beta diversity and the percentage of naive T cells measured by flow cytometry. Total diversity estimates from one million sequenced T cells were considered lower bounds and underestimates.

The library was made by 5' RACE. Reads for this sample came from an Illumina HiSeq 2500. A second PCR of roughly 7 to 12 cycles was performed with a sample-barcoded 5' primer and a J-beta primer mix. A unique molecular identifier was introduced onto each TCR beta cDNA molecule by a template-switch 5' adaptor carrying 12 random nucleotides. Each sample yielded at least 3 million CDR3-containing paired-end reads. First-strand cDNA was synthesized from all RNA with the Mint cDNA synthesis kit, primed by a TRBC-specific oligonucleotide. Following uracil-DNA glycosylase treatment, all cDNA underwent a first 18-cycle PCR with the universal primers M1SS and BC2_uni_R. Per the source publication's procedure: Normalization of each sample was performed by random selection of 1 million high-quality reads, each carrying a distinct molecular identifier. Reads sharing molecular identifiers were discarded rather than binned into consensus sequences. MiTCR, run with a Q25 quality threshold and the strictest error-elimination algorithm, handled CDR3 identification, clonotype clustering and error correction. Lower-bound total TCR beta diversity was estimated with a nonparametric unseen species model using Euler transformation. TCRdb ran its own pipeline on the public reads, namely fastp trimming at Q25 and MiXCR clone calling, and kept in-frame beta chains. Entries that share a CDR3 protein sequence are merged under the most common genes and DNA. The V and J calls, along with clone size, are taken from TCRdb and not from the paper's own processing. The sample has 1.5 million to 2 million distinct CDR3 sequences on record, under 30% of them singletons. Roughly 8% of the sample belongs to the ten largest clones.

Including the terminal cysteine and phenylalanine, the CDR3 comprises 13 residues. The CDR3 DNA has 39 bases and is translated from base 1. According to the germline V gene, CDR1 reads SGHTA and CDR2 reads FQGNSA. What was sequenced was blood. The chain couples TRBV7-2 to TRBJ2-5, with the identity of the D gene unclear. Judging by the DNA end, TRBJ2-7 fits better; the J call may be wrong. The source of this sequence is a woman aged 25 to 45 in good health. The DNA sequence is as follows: TGTGCCAGCAGCCTGGGTCGTACAACCGAGCAGTACTTC. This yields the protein CASSLGRTTEQYF.